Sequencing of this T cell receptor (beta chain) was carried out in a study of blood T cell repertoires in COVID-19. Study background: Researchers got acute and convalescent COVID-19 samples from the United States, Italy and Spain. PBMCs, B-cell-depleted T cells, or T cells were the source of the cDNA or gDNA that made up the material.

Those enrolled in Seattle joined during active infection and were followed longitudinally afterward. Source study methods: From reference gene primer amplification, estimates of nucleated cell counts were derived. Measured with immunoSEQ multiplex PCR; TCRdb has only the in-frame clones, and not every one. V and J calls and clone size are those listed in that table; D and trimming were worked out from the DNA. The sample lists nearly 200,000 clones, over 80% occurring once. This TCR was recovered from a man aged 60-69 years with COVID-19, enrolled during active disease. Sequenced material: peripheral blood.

The CDR3 nucleotides are TGTGCCAGCAGCTTAACGCCCGCGGAAGGGACCCAGTACTTC. Its translation: CASSLTPAEGTQYF. V and J are TRBV7-3 and TRBJ2-5; D is unresolved. The CDR3 is made up of 14 amino acids. Deletions cut 0 bases from V and 7 bases from J, with 12 bases between. Germline lookup yields CDR1 SGHTA and CDR2 FQGTGA.